The 3 T cell receptor beta chains below were found in one sample sequenced in a study of cytomegalovirus exposure and HLA in healthy donors. PCR amplification relied on 60 Vbeta primers (plus 13 Jbeta primers). Assay used: immunoSEQ multiplex PCR; TCRdb lists only in-frame clones, some missing. The sample lists some 200,000 clones; roughly 80% were seen once. Sample: PBMCs. Receptor source: a girl aged 5-17 years in good health and CMV-seronegative.

This clone appeared a few times. The rearrangement links TRBV5-4 to TRBJ1-4, with D maybe TRBD1 (5 bases). Germline V CDR1 and CDR2: SGHNT, YYREEE (reference sequence). V was shortened by 5 bases and J by 4 bases, with 12 bases between the two germline ends. This CDR3 is 14 amino acids long. In DNA, the CDR3 is TGTGCCAGCAGGTCGCAGGGCCTTAATGAAAAACTGTTTTTT. Residues: CASRSQGLNEKLFF.

The chain is built from TRBV27 and TRBJ1-5; D perhaps matches TRBD1 (6 bases). This CDR3 is 13 amino acids long. V was shortened by 5 bases and J by 6 bases, with 11 bases between the two germline ends. Germline CDR1 MNHEY, CDR2 SMNVEV (reference sequence). The CDR3 is CASSARGGQPQHF. The CDR3 DNA is TGTGCCAGCAGTGCAAGAGGGGGTCAGCCCCAGCATTTT.

The chain couples TRBV4-1 to TRBJ2-1; the match to TRBD2 covers 14 bases. The CDR3 consists of 17 residues. The J segment lost 8 bases and the V segment lost 3 bases, leaving 9 bases of the junction unmatched. Germline V gives CDR1 MGHRA, CDR2 YSYEKL. The CDR3 DNA is TGCGCCAGCAGCCACGGAACGGGACTAGCGGGAGTAGATGAGCAGTTCTTC. Translated: CASSHGTGLAGVDEQFF.